These T cell receptor beta chains were read from a single sample in a study of molecular identifiers for immune sequencing clone quantification. One entry per CDR3 protein results from TCRdb running MiXCR on the PCR reads. The sample yields 490,000 or so distinct CDR3 sequences, over 20% seen once. The sequenced sample consisted of naive CD8+ T cells from blood, with Jurkat cell RNA spiked in. The receptors come from a human donor in good health. Some libraries in this study had Jurkat cell RNA spiked in. CDR3s include the opening cysteine and the closing phenylalanine or tryptophan. Fields, in order: J gene, clone size, V gene, D gene, CDR3 protein, CDR3 DNA. The D gene is left open where the match is weak. For some rows the clone size is stated as once, few or many, or as a class when expanded; others skip it.

J: TRBJ2-7; size: many; V: TRBV5-4; D: TRBD2; CDR3: CASSLSGLAYEQYF; DNA: TGTGCCAGCAGCTTGTCCGGACTAGCCTACGAGCAGTACTTC
J: TRBJ2-7; size: many; V: TRBV4-3; D: NA; CDR3: CASSQVGNTYEQYF; DNA: TGCGCCAGCAGCCAAGTAGGCAACACCTACGAGCAGTACTTC
J: TRBJ1-4; size: NA; V: TRBV6-1; D: NA; CDR3: CASSEQERGNEKLFF; DNA: TGTGCCAGCAGTGAACAGGAAAGGGGTAATGAAAAACTGTTTTTT
J: TRBJ2-3; size: once; V: TRBV10-2; D: NA; CDR3: CASSEGVEYTRYF; DNA: TGCGCCAGCAGTGAGGGCGTCGAGTATACGCGGTATTTT
J: TRBJ2-3; size: NA; V: TRBV7-2; D: TRBD2; CDR3: CASRLGLAGVPGTQYF; DNA: TGTGCCAGCAGATTGGGACTGGCGGGGGTCCCAGGTACGCAGTATTTT
J: TRBJ1-1; size: NA; V: TRBV4-3; D: NA; CDR3: CASSQEWGAPTEAFF; DNA: TGCGCCAGCAGCCAAGAGTGGGGGGCACCCACTGAAGCTTTCTTT
J: TRBJ1-1; size: many; V: TRBV12-3/TRBV12-4; D: NA; CDR3: CASSFGTPDTEAFF; DNA: TGTGCCAGCAGTTTTGGGACACCTGATACTGAAGCTTTCTTT
J: TRBJ2-1; size: few; V: TRBV4-3; D: NA; CDR3: CASSQDSGRTTYNEQFF; DNA: TGCGCCAGCAGCCAAGATTCAGGGCGGACTACCTACAATGAGCAGTTCTTC
J: TRBJ1-3; size: NA; V: TRBV30; D: NA; CDR3: CAWSREELGNTIYF; DNA: TGTGCCTGGAGTCGTGAAGAACTAGGAAACACCATATATTTT
J: TRBJ2-1; size: NA; V: TRBV12-5; D: NA; CDR3: CASGLPTGQALRQLF; DNA: TGTGCTAGTGGTTTGCCTACGGGCCAGGCCCTACGGCAGCTCTTC
J: TRBJ1-5; size: NA; V: TRBV4-3; D: NA; CDR3: CASSQDNGDQPQHF; DNA: TGCGCCAGCAGCCAAGATAATGGAGATCAGCCCCAGCATTTT
J: TRBJ2-7; size: many; V: TRBV9; D: TRBD1; CDR3: CASSVEGQGTYEQYF; DNA: TGTGCCAGCAGCGTAGAGGGACAGGGTACCTACGAGCAGTACTTC
J: TRBJ2-6; size: many; V: TRBV25-1; D: TRBD1; CDR3: CASSDRGSGANVLTF; DNA: TGTGCCAGCAGTGACAGGGGGTCTGGGGCCAACGTCCTGACTTTC
J: TRBJ2-5; size: NA; V: TRBV29-1; D: TRBD1; CDR3: CSTGDRETQYF; DNA: TGCAGCACAGGGGATCGGGAGACCCAGTACTTC
J: TRBJ2-7; size: NA; V: TRBV7-9; D: TRBD2; CDR3: CASSAPGLTNEQYF; DNA: TGTGCCAGCAGCGCCCCGGGACTAACAAACGAGCAGTACTTC
J: TRBJ2-2; size: few; V: TRBV27; D: NA; CDR3: CASSKTTAAGELFF; DNA: TGTGCCAGCAGCAAAACCACGGCGGCCGGGGAGCTGTTTTTT
J: TRBJ2-5; size: NA; V: TRBV28; D: TRBD1; CDR3: CASSSSPQQGVETQYF; DNA: TGTGCCAGCAGTTCAAGCCCCCAACAGGGGGTGGAGACCCAGTACTTC
J: TRBJ2-7; size: NA; V: TRBV20-1; D: TRBD2; CDR3: CSAAGAGGVFYEQYF; DNA: TGCAGTGCTGCTGGGGCGGGGGGGGTTTTCTACGAGCAGTACTTC
J: TRBJ1-1; size: few; V: TRBV24-1; D: NA; CDR3: CATSDFGNTEAFF; DNA: TGTGCCACCAGTGATTTTGGAAACACTGAAGCTTTCTTT
J: TRBJ1-4; size: NA; V: TRBV7-9; D: NA; CDR3: CASSLALDGRTTNEKLFF; DNA: TGTGCCAGCAGCTTAGCGTTGGACGGCCGTACAACTAATGAAAAACTGTTTTTT
J: TRBJ1-1; size: few; V: TRBV2; D: NA; CDR3: CASSEVRTLAEAFF; DNA: TGTGCCAGCAGTGAAGTGAGGACTCTTGCTGAAGCTTTCTTT
J: TRBJ2-1; size: few; V: TRBV14; D: NA; CDR3: CASSQDLGAGYNEQFF; DNA: TGTGCCAGCAGCCAAGATCTGGGGGCCGGGTACAATGAGCAGTTCTTC
J: TRBJ2-1; size: many; V: TRBV6-5; D: TRBD1; CDR3: CASSSPGQGVYEQFF; DNA: TGTGCCAGCAGCTCCCCGGGACAGGGGGTCTATGAGCAGTTCTTC
J: TRBJ1-4; size: NA; V: TRBV13; D: TRBD1; CDR3: CASSPRGGLDEKLFF; DNA: TGTGCCAGCAGCCCCAGGGGGGGGCTCGATGAAAAACTGTTTTTT
J: TRBJ2-1; size: many; V: TRBV7-9; D: TRBD1; CDR3: CASSPLRQGANYNEQFF; DNA: TGTGCCAGCAGCCCTCTCCGACAGGGGGCTAACTACAATGAGCAGTTCTTC
J: TRBJ2-3; size: few; V: TRBV5-1; D: NA; CDR3: CASSLYQGSGTDTQYF; DNA: TGCGCCAGCAGCTTGTACCAGGGTTCTGGCACAGATACGCAGTATTTT
J: TRBJ2-7; size: NA; V: TRBV5-6; D: NA; CDR3: CASTLGYGGEQYF; DNA: TGTGCCAGCACCCTAGGTTATGGGGGCGAGCAGTACTTC
J: TRBJ2-1; size: few; V: TRBV2; D: NA; CDR3: CAWGRPGSYNEQFF; DNA: TGTGCCTGGGGACGCCCGGGGTCCTACAATGAGCAGTTCTTC
J: TRBJ2-1; size: many; V: TRBV7-2; D: NA; CDR3: CASSYGGAEEQFF; DNA: TGTGCCAGCAGCTATGGGGGGGCGGAGGAGCAGTTCTTC
J: TRBJ2-7; size: NA; V: TRBV18; D: TRBD2; CDR3: CASSPNSGGGQGFDEQYF; DNA: TGCGCCAGCTCACCAAATAGTGGCGGGGGGCAAGGATTCGACGAGCAGTACTTC
J: TRBJ2-7; size: few; V: TRBV29-1; D: TRBD2; CDR3: CSVILSGKFYEQYF; DNA: TGCAGCGTTATCTTGAGCGGGAAGTTCTACGAGCAGTACTTC
J: TRBJ1-1; size: many; V: TRBV7-7; D: NA; CDR3: CASSFLAFF; DNA: TGTGCTAGCAGCTTCCTGGCTTTCTTT
J: TRBJ1-5; size: few; V: TRBV12-3/TRBV12-4; D: TRBD1; CDR3: CASRSGTGRAQPQHF; DNA: TGTGCCAGCAGGTCCGGGACAGGGAGGGCTCAGCCCCAGCATTTT
J: TRBJ1-1; size: many; V: TRBV4-3; D: NA; CDR3: CASSQVGGQTEAFF; DNA: TGCGCCAGCAGCCAAGTTGGGGGGCAGACTGAAGCTTTCTTT
J: TRBJ2-7; size: many; V: TRBV4-2; D: NA; CDR3: CASSQFEGKAYEQYF; DNA: TGTGCCAGCAGCCAGTTCGAGGGCAAAGCCTACGAGCAGTACTTC
J: TRBJ2-7; size: NA; V: TRBV9; D: TRBD2; CDR3: CASSVGGGGPSYEQYF; DNA: TGTGCCAGCAGCGTAGGGGGGGGAGGACCCTCCTACGAGCAGTACTTC
J: TRBJ1-5; size: many; V: TRBV7-2; D: TRBD1; CDR3: CASSSGTGLEVYGNQPQHF; DNA: TGTGCCAGCAGCTCCGGGACAGGGTTAGAGGTGTATGGCAATCAGCCCCAGCATTTT
J: TRBJ1-4; size: NA; V: TRBV27; D: NA; CDR3: CASSFRGFDEKLFF; DNA: TGTGCCAGCAGTTTCAGGGGCTTCGACGAAAAACTGTTTTTT
J: TRBJ2-7; size: NA; V: TRBV6-1; D: TRBD1; CDR3: CASSADRAYYEQYF; DNA: TGTGCCAGCAGTGCGGACAGGGCTTACTACGAGCAGTACTTC
J: TRBJ1-2; size: NA; V: TRBV5-5; D: NA; CDR3: CASSLGITKDGYTF; DNA: TGTGCCAGCAGCTTGGGGATTACTAAAGATGGCTACACCTTC
J: TRBJ2-2; size: few; V: TRBV29-1; D: NA; CDR3: CSVALGGGIGELFF; DNA: TGCAGCGTTGCTTTGGGGGGAGGAATCGGGGAGCTGTTTTTT
J: TRBJ1-1; size: many; V: TRBV15; D: NA; CDR3: CATSREYSNTEAFF; DNA: TGTGCCACCAGCAGAGAATATTCGAACACTGAAGCTTTCTTT
J: TRBJ2-5; size: few; V: TRBV6-5; D: NA; CDR3: CASSYSSRGETQYF; DNA: TGTGCCAGCAGTTACTCGAGTAGGGGAGAGACCCAGTACTTC
J: TRBJ2-7; size: few; V: TRBV7-9; D: NA; CDR3: CASSSDRTYEQYF; DNA: TGTGCCAGCAGCTCTGACAGAACTTATGAGCAGTACTTC
J: TRBJ2-6; size: NA; V: TRBV20-1; D: NA; CDR3: CSASPRGPGANVLTF; DNA: TGCAGTGCTAGTCCGCGGGGTCCTGGGGCCAACGTCCTGACTTTC
J: TRBJ2-1; size: NA; V: TRBV29-1; D: TRBD1; CDR3: CSVEARTGGRHNEQFF; DNA: TGCAGCGTTGAAGCCCGGACAGGGGGGCGGCACAATGAGCAGTTCTTC
J: TRBJ2-3; size: NA; V: TRBV6-2/TRBV6-3; D: TRBD2; CDR3: CASSYGAPSGRDTDTQYF; DNA: TGTGCCAGCAGTTACGGCGCCCCTAGCGGGAGAGACACAGATACGCAGTATTTT
J: TRBJ1-4; size: many; V: TRBV27; D: NA; CDR3: CASSPGHIYEKLFF; DNA: TGTGCCAGCAGTCCGGGACACATTTATGAAAAACTGTTTTTT